The present T cell receptor beta chain was sequenced within a study of vaccination effects on CD4 cells after COVID-19. Here immunoSEQ multiplex PCR was the method, and the copy in TCRdb shows in-frame clones only, minus some. The sample carries 70,000 or so clones, under 85% recorded once. About this clone itself: What it recognizes is unknown.

Pools of viral peptides were used by the ViraFEST assay to expand antigen-specific CD4+ T cells ahead of sequencing. It was after roughly ten days of culture that CD4+ T cells were isolated. By PCR, the person was confirmed to have had SARS-CoV-2 infection between March and December 2020. Germline values: CDR1 SNHLY, CDR2 FYNNEI. CDR3 length: 16 residues. V lost 4 bases and J lost 4, with 18 bases in between. J is TRBJ2-3 and V is TRBV2; TRBD2 might be the D (6 bases). The source is a human donor who had a prior SARS-CoV-2 infection. Sequenced here: CD4+ T cells from PBMCs cultured with HIV peptides, sampled before COVID-19 vaccination. This sample's subset: HIV-1 Nef peptide pool negative control/reference culture. The CDR3 reads CASSVISSAQSDTQYF. The CDR3 DNA reads TGTGCCAGCAGTGTAATCTCTAGCGCTCAGTCAGATACGCAGTATTTT. Complete variable domain (other parts from reference TRBV2 and TRBJ2-3): EPEVTQTPSHQVTQMGQEVILRCVPISNHLYFYWYRQILGQKVEFLVSFYNNEISEKSEIFDDQFSVERPDGSNFTLKIRSTKLEDSAMYFCASSVISSAQSDTQYFGPGTRLTVL.